This T cell receptor (beta chain) was sequenced for a study of preoperative IRX-2 immunotherapy in early breast cancer. As for treatment: preoperative locoregional IRX-2 cytokine immunotherapy. Patients received preoperative, locoregional IRX-2 cytokine immunotherapy in a phase Ib study. Trimming shortened V by 0 bases and J by 8 bases, and 7 bases separated the two germline ends. Germline CDR1 and CDR2: MNHNS and SASEGT. The CDR3 totals 12 residues. Clones were read by immunoSEQ multiplex PCR, and TCRdb kept only the in-frame ones, dropping some. The sample lists some 2,000 clones; roughly 70% were seen once.

V gene TRBV6-1 combines with J gene TRBJ1-1, with D hard to call. The specimen comprised tumor tissue, sampled before IRX-2 immunotherapy. The TCR sequence derives from a human donor with breast cancer. CDR3 in amino acids: CASSEAGSEAFF. The CDR3 region has the DNA TGTGCCAGCAGTGAAGCGGGGTCGGAAGCTTTCTTT.